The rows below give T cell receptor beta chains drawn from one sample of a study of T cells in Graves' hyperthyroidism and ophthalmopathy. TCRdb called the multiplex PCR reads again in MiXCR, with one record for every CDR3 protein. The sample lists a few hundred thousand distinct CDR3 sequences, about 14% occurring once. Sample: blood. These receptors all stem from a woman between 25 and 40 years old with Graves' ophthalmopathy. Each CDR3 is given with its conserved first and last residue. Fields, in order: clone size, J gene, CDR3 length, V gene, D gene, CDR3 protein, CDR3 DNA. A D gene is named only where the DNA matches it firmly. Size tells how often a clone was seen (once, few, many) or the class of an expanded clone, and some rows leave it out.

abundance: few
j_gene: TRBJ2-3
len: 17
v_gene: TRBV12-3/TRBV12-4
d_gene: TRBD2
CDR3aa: CASSFRLAGGTGDTQYF
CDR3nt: TGTGCCAGCAGTTTCCGACTAGCGGGGGGAACGGGAGATACGCAGTATTTT

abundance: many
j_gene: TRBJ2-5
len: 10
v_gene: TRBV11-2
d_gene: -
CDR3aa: CASSLCGGYF
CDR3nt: TGTGCCAGCAGCTTATGTGGGGGGTACTTC

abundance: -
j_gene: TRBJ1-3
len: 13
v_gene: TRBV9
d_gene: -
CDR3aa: CASSLDNGNTIYF
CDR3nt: TGTGCCAGCAGCCTGGACAATGGAAACACCATATATTTT

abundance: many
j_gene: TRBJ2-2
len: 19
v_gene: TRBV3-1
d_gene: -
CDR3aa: CASSRRGVPIIPGTGELFF
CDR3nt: TGTGCCAGCAGCCGTCGCGGAGTCCCGATTATTCCGGGCACCGGGGAGCTGTTTTTT

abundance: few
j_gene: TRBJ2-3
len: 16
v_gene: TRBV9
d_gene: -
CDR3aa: CASSHQLASSTDTQYF
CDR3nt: TGTGCCAGCAGCCATCAACTGGCCTCTAGCACAGATACGCAGTATTTT

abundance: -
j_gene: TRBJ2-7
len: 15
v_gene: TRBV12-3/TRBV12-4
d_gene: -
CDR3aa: CARPSARDKPYEQYF
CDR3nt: TGTGCCAGACCCAGTGCTCGGGACAAACCCTACGAGCAGTACTTC

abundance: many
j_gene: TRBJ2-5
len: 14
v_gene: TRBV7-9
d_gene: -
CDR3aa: CASSPAGWGETQYF
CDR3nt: TGTGCCAGCAGCCCCGCCGGGTGGGGAGAGACCCAGTACTTC

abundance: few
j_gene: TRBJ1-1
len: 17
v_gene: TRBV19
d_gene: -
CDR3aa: CASSQYWLTGEATEAFF
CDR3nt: TGTGCCAGTAGTCAGTATTGGTTAACAGGAGAGGCCACTGAAGCTTTCTTT

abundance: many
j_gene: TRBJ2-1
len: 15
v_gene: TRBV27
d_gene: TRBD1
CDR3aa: CASSTGQAARIEQFF
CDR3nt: TGTGCCAGCAGTACCGGACAGGCGGCGCGGATTGAGCAGTTCTTC

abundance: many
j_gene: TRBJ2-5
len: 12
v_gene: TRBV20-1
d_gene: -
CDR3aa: CSALTGSETQYF
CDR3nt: TGCAGTGCTCTAACAGGTTCAGAGACCCAGTACTTC

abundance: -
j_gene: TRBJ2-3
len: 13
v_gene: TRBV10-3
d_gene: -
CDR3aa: CAISEASTDTQYF
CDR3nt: TGTGCCATCAGTGAGGCTAGCACAGATACGCAGTATTTT

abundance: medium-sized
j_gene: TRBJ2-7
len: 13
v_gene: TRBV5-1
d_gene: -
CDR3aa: CASSLVQDGEQYF
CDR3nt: TGCGCCAGCAGCTTGGTTCAGGATGGCGAGCAGTACTTC

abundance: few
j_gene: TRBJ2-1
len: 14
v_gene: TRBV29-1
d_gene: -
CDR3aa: CSEDSGGSHNEQFF
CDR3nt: TGCAGCGAGGACAGCGGCGGATCTCACAATGAGCAGTTCTTC

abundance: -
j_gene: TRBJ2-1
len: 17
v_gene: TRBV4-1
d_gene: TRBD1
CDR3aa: CASTRDWDRGFYNEQFF
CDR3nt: TGCGCCAGCACTCGGGACTGGGACAGGGGGTTTTACAATGAGCAGTTCTTC

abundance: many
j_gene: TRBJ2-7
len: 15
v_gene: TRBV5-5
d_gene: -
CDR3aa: CASSLGGGGQAEQYF
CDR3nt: TGTGCCAGCAGCTTGGGTGGAGGGGGCCAGGCCGAGCAGTACTTC

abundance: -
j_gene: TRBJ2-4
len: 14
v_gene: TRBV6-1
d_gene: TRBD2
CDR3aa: CASRVAGGKNIQYF
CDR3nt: TGTGCCAGCAGGGTAGCGGGGGGGAAAAACATTCAGTACTTC

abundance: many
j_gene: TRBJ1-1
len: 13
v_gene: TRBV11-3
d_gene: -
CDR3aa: CASREDTNTEAFF
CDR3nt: TGTGCCAGCAGGGAGGACACGAACACTGAAGCTTTCTTT

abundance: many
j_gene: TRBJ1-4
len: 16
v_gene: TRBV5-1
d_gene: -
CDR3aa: CASSLGGTGRYEKLFF
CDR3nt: TGCGCCAGCAGCTTGGGAGGAACAGGGCGTTATGAAAAACTGTTTTTT

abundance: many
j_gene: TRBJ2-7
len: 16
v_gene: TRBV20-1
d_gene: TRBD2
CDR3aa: CSARDPTSGGANEQYF
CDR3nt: TGCAGTGCTAGAGACCCGACTAGCGGGGGGGCGAACGAGCAGTACTTC

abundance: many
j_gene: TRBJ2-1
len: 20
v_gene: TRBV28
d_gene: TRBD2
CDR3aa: CASSSRDVQLSSGGYNEQFF
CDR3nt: TGTGCCAGCAGTTCCCGAGATGTTCAGCTTTCTAGCGGGGGGTACAATGAGCAGTTCTTC

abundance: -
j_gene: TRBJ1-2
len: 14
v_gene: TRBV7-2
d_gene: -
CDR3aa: CASSSGQYSIRYTF
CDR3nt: TGTGCCAGCAGCTCCGGACAGTACAGTATTCGCTACACCTTC

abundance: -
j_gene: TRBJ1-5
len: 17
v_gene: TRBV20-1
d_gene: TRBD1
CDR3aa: CSASTPSGQGARQPQHF
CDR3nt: TGCAGTGCTAGTACCCCGTCGGGACAGGGGGCGCGACAGCCCCAGCATTTT

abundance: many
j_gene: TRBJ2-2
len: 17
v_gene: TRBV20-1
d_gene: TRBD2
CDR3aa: CSAREFGRGANTGELFF
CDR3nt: TGCAGTGCTAGAGAGTTTGGGCGGGGGGCTAACACCGGGGAGCTGTTTTTT

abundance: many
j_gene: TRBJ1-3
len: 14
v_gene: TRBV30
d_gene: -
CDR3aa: CAWRTIGAGNTIYF
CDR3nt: TGTGCCTGGAGGACTATTGGGGCCGGAAACACCATATATTTT

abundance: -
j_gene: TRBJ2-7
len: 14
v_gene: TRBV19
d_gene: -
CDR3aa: CASSIGLSSYEQHF
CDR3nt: TGTGCCAGTAGTATAGGACTAAGCTCCTACGAGCAGCACTTC

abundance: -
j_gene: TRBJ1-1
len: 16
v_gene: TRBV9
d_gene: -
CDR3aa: CASSPPGRGAWTEASF
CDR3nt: TGCGCCAGCAGTCCTCCCGGAAGGGGCGCGTGGACTGAAGCTTCCTTT

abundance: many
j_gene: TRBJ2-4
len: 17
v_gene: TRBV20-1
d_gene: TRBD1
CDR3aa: CSAKSGTEKMDKNIQYF
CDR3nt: TGCAGTGCTAAGTCGGGGACAGAAAAAATGGACAAAAACATTCAGTACTTC

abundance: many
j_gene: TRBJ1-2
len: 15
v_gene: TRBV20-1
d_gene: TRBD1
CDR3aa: CSAPMTEGANYGYTF
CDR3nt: TGCAGTGCACCCATGACCGAGGGGGCAAACTATGGCTACACCTTC

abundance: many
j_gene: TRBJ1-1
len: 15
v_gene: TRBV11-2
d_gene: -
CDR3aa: CASSLGARKGTEAFF
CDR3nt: TGTGCCAGCAGCTTAGGGGCTCGGAAGGGCACTGAAGCTTTCTTT

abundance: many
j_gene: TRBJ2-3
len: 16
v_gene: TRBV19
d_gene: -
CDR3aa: CASSLAAGLGGDTQYF
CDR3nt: TGTGCCAGTAGCCTGGCGGCGGGGCTAGGCGGGGATACGCAGTATTTT

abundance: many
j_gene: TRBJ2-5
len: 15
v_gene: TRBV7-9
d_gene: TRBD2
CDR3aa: CASSGGLAGPETQYF
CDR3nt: TGTGCCAGCAGCGGCGGGCTAGCGGGGCCAGAGACCCAGTACTTC

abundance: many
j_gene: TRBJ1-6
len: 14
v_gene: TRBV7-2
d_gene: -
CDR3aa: CASSLGGWYSPLHF
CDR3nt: TGTGCCAGCAGCTTAGGAGGGTGGTACTCACCCCTCCACTTT

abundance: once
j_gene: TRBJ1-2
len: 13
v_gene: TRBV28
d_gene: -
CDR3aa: CASSLSPLDGYTF
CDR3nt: TGTGCCAGCAGTTTATCGCCCTTGGATGGCTACACCTTC

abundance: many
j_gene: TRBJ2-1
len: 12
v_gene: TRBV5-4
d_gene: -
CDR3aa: CASRRGPDEQFF
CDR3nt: TGTGCCAGCAGGCGTGGCCCCGATGAGCAGTTCTTC

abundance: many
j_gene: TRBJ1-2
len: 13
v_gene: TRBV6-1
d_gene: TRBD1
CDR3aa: CASSDGQGSGYTF
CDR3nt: TGTGCCAGCAGCGACGGACAGGGGTCTGGCTACACCTTC

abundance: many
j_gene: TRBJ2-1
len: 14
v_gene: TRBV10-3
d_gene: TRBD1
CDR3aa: CAITPTGQANEQFF
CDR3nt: TGTGCCATCACCCCAACGGGACAGGCCAATGAGCAGTTCTTC

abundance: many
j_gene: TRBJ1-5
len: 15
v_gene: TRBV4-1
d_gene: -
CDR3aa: CASSLRDTTNQPQHF
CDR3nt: TGCGCCAGCAGCCTCCGGGACACCACCAATCAGCCCCAGCATTTT

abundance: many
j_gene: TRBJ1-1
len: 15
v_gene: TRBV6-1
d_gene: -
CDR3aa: CASRLGGSGSTEAFF
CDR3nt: TGTGCCAGCAGGCTGGGGGGGTCAGGGAGTACTGAAGCTTTCTTT

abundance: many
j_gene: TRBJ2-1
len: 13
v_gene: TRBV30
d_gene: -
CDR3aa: CAWTGGLGNEQFF
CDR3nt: TGTGCCTGGACTGGGGGGCTTGGGAATGAGCAGTTCTTC

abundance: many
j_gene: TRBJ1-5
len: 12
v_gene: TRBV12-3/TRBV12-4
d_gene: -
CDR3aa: CASSSGSQPQHF
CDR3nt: TGTGCCAGCAGTTCGGGGTCCCAGCCCCAGCATTTT

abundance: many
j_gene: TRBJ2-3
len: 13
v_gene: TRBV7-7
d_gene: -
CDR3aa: CASSLAEADTQYF
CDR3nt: TGTGCTAGCAGCTTAGCAGAAGCAGATACGCAGTATTTT